The 25 T cell receptor beta chains in this list originate from one sample, sequenced in a study of graft-versus-host responses after intestinal transplantation. Sequencing used immunoSEQ multiplex PCR; TCRdb keeps in-frame clones, though not all of them. The table has about 100,000 clones, roughly 90% seen once. No cognate antigen is known for these TCRs. Sequenced here: unstimulated CD4+ T cells sorted from spleen or lymph node cells, sampled before transplant. These receptors were collected from a human donor who was the organ donor for an intestinal transplant.

V and J are TRBV27 and TRBJ2-7, with D uncertain. V lost 4 bases and J lost 0, with 7 bases in between. Germline assignment: CDR1 MNHEY and CDR2 SMNVEV (reference sequence). This CDR3 contains 13 residues. This chain's CDR3 is CASSSTVSYEQYF. The CDR3 DNA sequence: TGTGCCAGCAGTTCGACGGTCTCCTACGAGCAGTACTTC.

The V call is TRBV14, the J call TRBJ2-3; TRBD2 matches at 8 bases. The V segment lost 6 bases and the J segment 1 base; nucleotides outside the gene matches: 21. This CDR3 spans 20 amino acids. Germline V gives CDR1 SGHDN, CDR2 FVKESK. CDR3: CASRPRKTGGGTYGTDTQYF. CDR3 nucleotides: TGTGCCAGCAGACCTCGAAAGACAGGCGGGGGGACCTACGGCACAGATACGCAGTATTTT.

In DNA, the CDR3 is TGTGCCTGGACCGGGGGGGGACATCTCGTCTACACCTTC. Protein sequence: CAWTGGGHLVYTF. The chain combines TRBV30 with TRBJ1-2; weak D call: TRBD1 (6 bases). CDR3 length equals 13 residues. The germline CDR1 and CDR2 sequences are GTSNPN and SVGIG (reference sequence). Trimming cost V 4 bases and J 10 bases, with 19 bases left between them.

The genes are TRBV10-3 and TRBJ2-7; TRBD2 might be the D (6 bases). Germline V gene sequence: CDR1 ENHRY, CDR2 SYGVKD. There are 16 residues in the CDR3. V lost 0 bases, J lost 0 bases, and 12 bases lay in between. CDR3 in amino acids: CAISESRGTSSYEQYF. CDR3 bases: TGTGCCATCAGTGAGTCCCGGGGGACCTCCTCCTACGAGCAGTACTTC.

In nucleotides, the CDR3 is TGTGCCAGCAGAAACCAAGGGACCATAAGTGGCTACACCTTC. It specifies CASRNQGTISGYTF. The genes are TRBV2 and TRBJ1-2; the D gene is possibly TRBD1 (5 bases). Germline V gene data show CDR1 as SNHLY and CDR2 as FYNNEI. This CDR3 region has 14 residues. Trimming removed 6 bases from V and 7 bases from J, with 18 bases in between.

The CDR3 DNA follows: TGCGCCAGCAGCCCGGGACAGGGGGCAGGAAACTATGGCTACACCTTC. This gives the protein CASSPGQGAGNYGYTF. This chain connects TRBV5-1 to TRBJ1-2, with 12 positions matching TRBD1. From germline, CDR1 is SGHRS and CDR2 YFSETQ. With 4 bases clipped from V and 2 bases from J, the junction kept 6 bases outside the gene matches. The CDR3 spans 16 residues.

The rearrangement links TRBV28 to TRBJ1-2, with 8 bases aligning to TRBD1. There are 14 residues in the CDR3. Germline V gene sequence: CDR1 MDHEN, CDR2 SYDVKM. The trim removed 3 bases at V and 5 bases at J, leaving 5 bases unmatched. The CDR3, as DNA: TGTGCCAGCAGTTTGGACAGGGCTGGGTATGGCTACACCTTC. The encoded protein is CASSLDRAGYGYTF.

The chain uses TRBV5-4 and TRBJ2-7; weak D call: TRBD2 (6 bases). The CDR3 totals 17 residues. Germline CDR1 is SGHNT and CDR2 is YYREEE (reference sequence). V was cut by 0 bases and J by 0 bases, with 16 bases left in between. CDR3 nucleotides: TGTGCCAGCAGCTTGGTAAGGGGATGGGGGGACTCCTACGAGCAGTACTTC. Its protein is CASSLVRGWGDSYEQYF.

The chain joins TRBV11-2 to TRBJ2-2, with a possible D match to TRBD2 (5 bases). Trimming took off 0 bases at V and 6 bases at J, with 14 bases between the two ends. Germline CDR1 and CDR2: SGHAT and FQNNGV. CDR3 size: 16 residues. CDR3 coding DNA: TGTGCCAGCAGCTTAGAGATCGGGGTGATCCCCGGGGAGCTGTTTTTT. The encoded protein is CASSLEIGVIPGELFF.

J is TRBJ1-2 and V is TRBV5-1, with 11 bases lining up with TRBD1. J gave up 4 bases and V 0 bases, and 5 bases lay outside the gene matches. This CDR3 spans 16 amino acids. CDR1 is SGHRS, CDR2 YFSETQ, per germline. The CDR3 DNA is TGCGCCAGCAGCTTGGAGGGGACAGGGGGGAGCTATGGCTACACCTTC. Translated: CASSLEGTGGSYGYTF.

A single count supports this clone. The chain carries TRBV6-1 and TRBJ2-7; 10 positions match TRBD1. This CDR3 spans 12 amino acids. The germline gives CDR1 MNHNS, CDR2 SASEGT. J lost 8 bases, V lost 7 bases, and 5 bases had no gene match. CDR3 sequence (DNA): TGTGCCAGCACCCGGGACAGGGGACAGCAGTACTTC. Protein: CASTRDRGQQYF.

CDR3 nucleotides: TGTGCCAGCAGCTTATTCCCTAACACAGATACGCAGTATTTT. Translation: CASSLFPNTDTQYF. The chain combines TRBV7-3 with TRBJ2-3; D gene unclear. The CDR3 covers 14 residues. The V end was cut by 2 bases, the J end by 2 bases, with 8 bases between. The germline CDR1 and CDR2 sequences are SGHTA and FQGTGA.

The V gene is TRBV4-1, the J gene TRBJ1-5; 9 positions agree with TRBD1. The CDR3 covers 14 residues. Trimming at V came to 4 bases and at J to 6 bases, leaving 4 bases not matched to a gene. CDR1 and CDR2 from the germline V gene are MGHRA and YSYEKL. DNA for the CDR3: TGCGCCAGCAGCCTAGGGACAGGGCCTCAGCCCCAGCATTTT. Amino acid sequence: CASSLGTGPQPQHF.

The rearrangement uses TRBV29-1 and TRBJ1-1, with D uncertain. The germline V gene encodes CDR1 SQVTM and CDR2 ANQGSEA. V lost 4 bases, J lost 2 bases, and 8 bases lay in between. CDR3 length: 12 residues. The CDR3 sequence: CSVVTGNTEAFF. DNA of the CDR3: TGCAGCGTTGTGACGGGAAACACTGAAGCTTTCTTT.

J is TRBJ2-5 and V is TRBV6-5, with D unclear. The CDR3 consists of 13 residues. The ends were cut back, 4 bases at V and 2 bases at J, with 8 bases in the middle. Germline V gene data show CDR1 as MNHEY and CDR2 as SVGAGI. This CDR3 is CASSSTRQETQYF. The CDR3, as DNA: TGTGCCAGCAGTTCGACACGTCAAGAGACCCAGTACTTC.

This clone was recorded once. Other nucleotide sequences from this sample produce the same CDR3. The rearrangement uses TRBV30 and TRBJ1-5; D gene uncertain. Germline CDR1 reads GTSNPN; CDR2 reads SVGIG (reference sequence). The V end lost 2 bases, the J end lost 7 bases, and 12 bases lay between the germline ends. This CDR3 is built from 13 residues. The CDR3, as DNA: TGTGCCTGGAGTACGCGTTTGGAGCAGCCCCAGCATTTT. It encodes CAWSTRLEQPQHF.

This chain joins TRBV29-1 and TRBJ2-7; D gene ambiguous. The V end lost 4 bases, the J end lost 1 base, and 14 bases lay between the germline ends. The length of the CDR3 is 14 residues. CDR1 is SQVTM and CDR2 is ANQGSEA in the germline V gene. The CDR3 sequence: CSVAPVGSSYEQYF. CDR3 DNA: TGCAGCGTTGCCCCGGTTGGTAGTTCCTACGAGCAGTACTTC.

This chain connects TRBV5-1 to TRBJ2-3, with D perhaps matching TRBD1 (6 bases). This CDR3 has 14 amino acids. V shed 6 bases and J shed 2 bases, with 13 bases lying between them. Germline V gene sequence: CDR1 SGHRS, CDR2 YFSETQ. This chain's CDR3 is CASTRGFPTDTQYF. The CDR3 DNA follows: TGCGCCAGCACCAGGGGATTCCCCACAGATACGCAGTATTTT.

The genes are TRBV6-6 and TRBJ1-1; D is unresolved. Per germline, CDR1 MNHNY and CDR2 SVGAGI (reference sequence). The CDR3 totals 14 residues. V dropped 0 bases and J dropped 5 bases, with 10 bases sitting between them. This CDR3 reads CASSYSGEGTEAFF. The CDR3 DNA is TGTGCCAGCAGTTACTCCGGGGAGGGAACTGAAGCTTTCTTT.

This clone has only one observation. This rearrangement joins TRBV28 to TRBJ1-6; 9 bases are shared with TRBD1. Germline-derived CDR1 and CDR2 are MDHEN and SYDVKM. Trimming cost V 6 bases and J 7 bases; bases outside gene matches: 13. CDR3 length: 17 residues. The CDR3 loop reads CASRLRMGQGENSPLHF. The CDR3 DNA reads as TGTGCCAGCAGACTACGTATGGGACAGGGCGAGAATTCACCCCTCCACTTT.

This chain uses TRBV29-1 with TRBJ1-1; tentative D call: TRBD1 (5 bases). Germline V gene data show CDR1 as SQVTM and CDR2 as ANQGSEA. The ends were cut back, 6 bases at V and 4 bases at J, with 15 bases in the middle. The CDR3 is 13 amino acids. The CDR3 bases are TGCAGCGTCCCCCTGGGTGGGACCACTGAAGCTTTCTTT. The encoded protein is CSVPLGGTTEAFF.

V gene TRBV4-2 combines with J gene TRBJ1-1, with 7 bases that match TRBD1. The junction had 7 bases not matched to a gene; V was cut back by 5 bases and J by 7 bases. Looked up from germline, CDR1 is LGHNA and CDR2 is YNFKEQ. This CDR3 has 13 amino acids. The CDR3 nucleotides are TGTGCCAGCAGCTCATCAGGGGGGATTGAAGCTTTCTTT. This sequence encodes CASSSSGGIEAFF.

This sequence joins TRBV2 and TRBJ1-4; D is undetermined. CDR3 length: 14 amino acids. Germline V gene data show CDR1 as SNHLY and CDR2 as FYNNEI. The ends were cut back, 6 bases at V and 9 bases at J, with 17 bases in the middle. The CDR3 region is CASRDYSGPQKLFF. The CDR3 bases are TGTGCCAGCAGAGATTATTCCGGGCCCCAAAAACTGTTTTTT.

The DNA for the CDR3 is TGTGCCAGAAGCTGGGCACTCCAGGGGTACATGACCGGGGAGCTGTTTTTT. As protein: CARSWALQGYMTGELFF. The chain employs TRBV5-3 and TRBJ2-2; a weak D match, TRBD1 (6 bases). TRBV5-3 is recorded as an ORF, its role being uncertain. CDR3 length equals 17 residues. Trimming left V 3 bases short and J 5 bases short, with 20 bases between.

The chain links TRBV7-2 to TRBJ2-3; 8 positions agree with TRBD2. J was trimmed by 2 bases and V by 1 base; bases with no gene match: 11. This CDR3 contains 18 residues. Germline V CDR1 and CDR2: SGHTA, FQGNSA. The CDR3 reads CASSLVLIRGGLTDTQYF. CDR3 sequence (DNA): TGTGCCAGCAGCTTAGTACTCATACGGGGGGGCCTCACAGATACGCAGTATTTT. Full variable domain (outside the CDR3, taken from reference TRBV7-2 and TRBJ2-3): GAGVSQSPSNKVTEKGKDVELRCDPISGHTALYWYRQSLGQGLEFLIYFQGNSAPDKSGLPSDRFSAERTGGSVSTLTIQRTQQEDSAVYLCASSLVLIRGGLTDTQYFGPGTRLTVL.